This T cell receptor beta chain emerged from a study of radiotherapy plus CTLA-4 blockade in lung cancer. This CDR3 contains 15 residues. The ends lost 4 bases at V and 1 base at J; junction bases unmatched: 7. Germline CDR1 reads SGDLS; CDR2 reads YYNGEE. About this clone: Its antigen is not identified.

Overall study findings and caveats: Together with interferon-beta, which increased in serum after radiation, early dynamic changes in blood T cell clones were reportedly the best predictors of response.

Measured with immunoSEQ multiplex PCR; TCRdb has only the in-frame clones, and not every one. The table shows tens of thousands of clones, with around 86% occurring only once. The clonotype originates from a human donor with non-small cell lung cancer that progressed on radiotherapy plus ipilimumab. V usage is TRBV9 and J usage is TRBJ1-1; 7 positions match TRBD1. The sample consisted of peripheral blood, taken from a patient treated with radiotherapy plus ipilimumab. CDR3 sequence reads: CASSPTTGWNTEAFF. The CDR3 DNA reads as TGTGCCAGCAGCCCAACGACAGGGTGGAACACTGAAGCTTTCTTT.